This T cell receptor (beta chain) was identified during a study of T cell responses to AZD1222 COVID-19 vaccine. The study's findings and limits: White British donors predominated, females outnumbered males, and clonal diversity was possibly underestimated. Every sample of the repertoires postdated the peak T cell response. Along spike, vaccine-associated CD4 TCRs were found throughout, with dominance at 160-218 and 743-854.

Generated by immunoSEQ multiplex PCR, the TCRdb table keeps only in-frame clones and is missing some. The sample lists around 100,000 clones, approximately 87% seen once, with 4% to 4.5% in the top ten. V was pared by 8 bases and J by 5 bases, with 10 bases of the junction left unmatched. The CDR3 sequence is 14 residues long. The V gene's germline CDR1 is GTSNPN and CDR2 SVGIG (reference sequence). Details on this clone: Its antigen is not known.

The sequencing here drew on peripheral blood, taken on day 0 of MenACWY control vaccination. The chain links TRBV30 to TRBJ1-4, with 8 bases aligning to TRBD1. The clonotype originates from an adult in good health. CDR3 nucleotide sequence: TGTGCCGGGGGTGCAGGGGGCGGGAATGAAAAACTGTTTTTT. Its protein product is CAGGAGGGNEKLFF. Based on the CDR3 plus reference TRBV30 and TRBJ1-4, the full variable domain is SQTIHQWPATLVQPVGSPLSLECTVEGTSNPNLYWYRQAAGRGLQLLFYSVGIGQISSEVPQNLSASRPQDRQFILSSKKLLLSDSGFYLCAGGAGGGNEKLFFGSGTQLSVL.